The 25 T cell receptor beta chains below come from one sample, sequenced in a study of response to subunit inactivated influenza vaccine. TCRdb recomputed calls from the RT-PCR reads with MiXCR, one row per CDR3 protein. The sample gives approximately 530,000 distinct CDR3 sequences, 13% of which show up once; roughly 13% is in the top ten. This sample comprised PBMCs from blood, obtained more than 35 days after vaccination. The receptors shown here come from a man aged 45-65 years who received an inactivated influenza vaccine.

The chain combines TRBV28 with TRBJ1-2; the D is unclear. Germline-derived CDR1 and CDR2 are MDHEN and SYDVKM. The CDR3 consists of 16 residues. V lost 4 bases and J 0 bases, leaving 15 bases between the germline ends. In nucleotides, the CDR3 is TGTGCCAGCAGTTCCCGTTATGTGTCAGCTAACTATGGCTACACCTTC. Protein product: CASSSRYVSANYGYTF.

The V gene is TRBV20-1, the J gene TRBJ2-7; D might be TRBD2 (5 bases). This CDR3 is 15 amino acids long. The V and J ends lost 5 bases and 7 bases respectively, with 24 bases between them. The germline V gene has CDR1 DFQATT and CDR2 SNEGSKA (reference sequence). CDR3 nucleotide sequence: TGCAGTGCTTATGAGACGTCGGGCGGAGGCGATGAGCAGTACTTC. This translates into CSAYETSGGGDEQYF.

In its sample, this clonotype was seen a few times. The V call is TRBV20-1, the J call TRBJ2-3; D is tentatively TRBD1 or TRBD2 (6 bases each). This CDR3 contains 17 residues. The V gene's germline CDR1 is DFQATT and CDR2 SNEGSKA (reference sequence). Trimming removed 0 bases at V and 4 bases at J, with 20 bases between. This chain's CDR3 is CSARDIVARGGADTQYF. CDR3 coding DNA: TGCAGTGCTAGAGATATCGTGGCCAGGGGCGGGGCAGATACGCAGTATTTT.

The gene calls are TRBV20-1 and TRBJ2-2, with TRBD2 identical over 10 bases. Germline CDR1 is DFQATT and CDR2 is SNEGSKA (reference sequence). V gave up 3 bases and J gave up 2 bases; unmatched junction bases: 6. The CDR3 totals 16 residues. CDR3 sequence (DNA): TGCAGTGCTAGGAAGCTAGCGGGAGTAAACACCGGGGAGCTGTTTTTT. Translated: CSARKLAGVNTGELFF.

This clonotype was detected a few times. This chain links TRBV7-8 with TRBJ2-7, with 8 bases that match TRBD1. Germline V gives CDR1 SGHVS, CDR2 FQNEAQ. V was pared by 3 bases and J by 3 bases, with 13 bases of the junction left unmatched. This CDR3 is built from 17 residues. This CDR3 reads CASSLGTGGLRVYEQYF. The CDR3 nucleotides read TGTGCCAGCAGCTTGGGGACAGGTGGTTTACGAGTCTACGAGCAGTACTTC.

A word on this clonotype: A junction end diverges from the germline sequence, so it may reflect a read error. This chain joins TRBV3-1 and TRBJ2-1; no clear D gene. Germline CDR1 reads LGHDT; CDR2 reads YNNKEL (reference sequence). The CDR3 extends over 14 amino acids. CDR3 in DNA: TGTGCCAGCAGCCCCCCGACAAGCTACGATGAGCAGTTCTTC. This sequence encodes CASSPPTSYDEQFF.

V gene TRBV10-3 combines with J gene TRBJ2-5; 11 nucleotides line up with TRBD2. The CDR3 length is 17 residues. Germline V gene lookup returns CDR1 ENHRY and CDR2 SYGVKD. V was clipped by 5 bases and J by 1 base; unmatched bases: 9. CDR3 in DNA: TGTGCCATCAGTCTGAAAGCGGGACTAGCGGCCCAAGAGACCCAGTACTTC. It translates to CAISLKAGLAAQETQYF.

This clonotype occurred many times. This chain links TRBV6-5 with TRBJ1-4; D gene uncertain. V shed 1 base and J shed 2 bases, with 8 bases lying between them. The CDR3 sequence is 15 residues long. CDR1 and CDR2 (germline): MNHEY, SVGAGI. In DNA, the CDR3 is TGTGCCAGCAGTTACTACGGTGACACTAATGAAAAACTGTTTTTT. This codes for CASSYYGDTNEKLFF.

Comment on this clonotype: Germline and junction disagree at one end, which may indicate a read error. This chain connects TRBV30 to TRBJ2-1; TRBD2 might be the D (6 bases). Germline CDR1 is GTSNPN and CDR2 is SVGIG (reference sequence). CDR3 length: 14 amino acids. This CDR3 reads CAWNQGLLAGEQFF. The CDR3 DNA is TGTGCCTGGAACCAAGGACTATTGGCGGGTGAGCAGTTCTTT. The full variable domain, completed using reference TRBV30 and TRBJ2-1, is SQTIHQWPATLVQPVGSPLSLECTVEGTSNPNLYWYRQAAGRGLQLLFYSVGIGQISSEVPQNLSASRPQDRQFILSSKKLLLSDSGFYLCAWNQGLLAGEQFFGPGTRLTVL.

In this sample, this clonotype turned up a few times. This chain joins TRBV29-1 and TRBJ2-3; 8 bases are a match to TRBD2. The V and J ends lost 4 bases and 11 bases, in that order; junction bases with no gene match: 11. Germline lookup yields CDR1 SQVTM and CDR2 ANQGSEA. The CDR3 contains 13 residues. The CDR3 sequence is CSVGGTSSGGQYF. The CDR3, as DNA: TGCAGCGTTGGCGGGACTAGTTCAGGAGGGCAGTATTTT.

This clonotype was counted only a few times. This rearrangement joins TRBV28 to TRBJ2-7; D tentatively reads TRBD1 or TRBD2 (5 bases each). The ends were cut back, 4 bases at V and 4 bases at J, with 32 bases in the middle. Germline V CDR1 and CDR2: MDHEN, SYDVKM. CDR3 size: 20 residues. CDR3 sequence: CASSSSSRDQGSLIPYEQYF. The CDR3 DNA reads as TGTGCCAGCAGTTCCTCTAGCCGGGACCAGGGATCCCTCATTCCTTACGAGCAGTACTTC.

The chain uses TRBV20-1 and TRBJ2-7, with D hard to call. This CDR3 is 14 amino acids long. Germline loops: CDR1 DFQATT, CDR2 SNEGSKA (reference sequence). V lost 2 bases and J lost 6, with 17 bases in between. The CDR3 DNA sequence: TGCAGTGCTAGATGGGGTGCGTCTAATCGCGAGCAGTACTTC. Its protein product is CSARWGASNREQYF.

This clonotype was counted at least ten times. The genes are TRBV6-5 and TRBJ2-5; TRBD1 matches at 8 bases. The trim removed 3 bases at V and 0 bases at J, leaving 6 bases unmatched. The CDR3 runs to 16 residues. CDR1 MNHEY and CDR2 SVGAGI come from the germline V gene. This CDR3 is CASSYSRDRNQETQYF. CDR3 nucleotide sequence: TGTGCCAGCAGTTATTCCCGGGACAGGAACCAAGAGACCCAGTACTTC.

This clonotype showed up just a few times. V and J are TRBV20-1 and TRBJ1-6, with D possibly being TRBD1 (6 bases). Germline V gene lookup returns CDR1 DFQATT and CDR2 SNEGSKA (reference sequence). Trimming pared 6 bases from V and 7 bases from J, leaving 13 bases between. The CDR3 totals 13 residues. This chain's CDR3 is CSAGGSLNSPLHF. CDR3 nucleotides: TGCAGTGCAGGGGGTTCATTAAATTCACCCCTCCACTTT.

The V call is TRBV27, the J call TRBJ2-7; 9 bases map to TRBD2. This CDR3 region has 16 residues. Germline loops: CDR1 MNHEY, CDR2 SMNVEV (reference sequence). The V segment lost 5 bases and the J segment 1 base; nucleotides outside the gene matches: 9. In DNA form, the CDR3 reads TGTGCCAGCAGTCTGGCGGGGGGGCGGGGTTCCTACGAGCAGTACTTC. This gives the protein CASSLAGGRGSYEQYF.

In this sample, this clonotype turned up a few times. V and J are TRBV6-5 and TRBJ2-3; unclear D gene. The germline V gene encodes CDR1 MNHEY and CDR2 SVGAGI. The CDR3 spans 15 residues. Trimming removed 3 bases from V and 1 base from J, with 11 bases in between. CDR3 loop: CASSYRASGTDTQYF. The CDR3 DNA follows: TGTGCCAGCAGTTATAGGGCCTCAGGCACAGATACGCAGTATTTT.

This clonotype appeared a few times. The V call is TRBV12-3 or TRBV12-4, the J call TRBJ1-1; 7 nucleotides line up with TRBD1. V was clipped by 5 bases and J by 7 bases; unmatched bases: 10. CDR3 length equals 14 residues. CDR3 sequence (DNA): TGTGCCAGCAGTACCCACAGGGGTAACGGTGAAGCTTTCTTT. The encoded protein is CASSTHRGNGEAFF.

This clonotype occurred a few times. CDR3 region: CAISELAGQETQYF. The CDR3 DNA sequence: TGTGCCATCAGTGAGCTAGCGGGGCAAGAGACCCAGTACTTC. The chain uses TRBV10-3 and TRBJ2-5; 9 nucleotides agree with TRBD2. CDR1 ENHRY and CDR2 SYGVKD come from the germline V gene. Losses at the gene ends were 2 bases for V and 2 bases for J; bases not matched to a gene: 0. The CDR3 has 14 residues.

CDR3 amino acids: CASSLAGEHGYTF. The CDR3 DNA follows: TGTGCCAGCAGTTTGGCGGGGGAGCATGGCTACACCTTC. V and J are TRBV12-3 or TRBV12-4 and TRBJ1-2; D is perhaps TRBD1 (5 bases). V dropped 3 bases and J dropped 6 bases, with 11 bases sitting between them. This CDR3 has 13 amino acids.

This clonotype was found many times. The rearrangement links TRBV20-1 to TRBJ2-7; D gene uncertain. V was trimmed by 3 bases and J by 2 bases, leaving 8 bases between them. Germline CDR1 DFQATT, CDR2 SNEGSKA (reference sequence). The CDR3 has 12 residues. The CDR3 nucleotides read TGCAGTGCTAGCGACGGTACCTACGAGCAGTACTTC. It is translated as CSASDGTYEQYF.

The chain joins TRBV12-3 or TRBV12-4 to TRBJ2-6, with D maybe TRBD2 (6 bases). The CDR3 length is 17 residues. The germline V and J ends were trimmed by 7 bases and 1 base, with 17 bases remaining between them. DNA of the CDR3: TGTGCCAGCAAATGGGGGGATGCCCAATCTGGGGCCAACGTCCTGACTTTC. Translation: CASKWGDAQSGANVLTF.

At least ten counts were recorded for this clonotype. The CDR3 loop reads CASSLGLAGNTGELFF. The DNA for the CDR3 is TGCGCCAGCAGCTTGGGACTAGCGGGGAACACCGGGGAGCTGTTTTTT. This chain uses TRBV5-1 with TRBJ2-2, with 10 bases lining up with TRBD2. The germline gives CDR1 SGHRS, CDR2 YFSETQ. Trimming removed 0 bases from V and 1 base from J; junction bases left unmatched: 0. This CDR3 contains 16 residues.

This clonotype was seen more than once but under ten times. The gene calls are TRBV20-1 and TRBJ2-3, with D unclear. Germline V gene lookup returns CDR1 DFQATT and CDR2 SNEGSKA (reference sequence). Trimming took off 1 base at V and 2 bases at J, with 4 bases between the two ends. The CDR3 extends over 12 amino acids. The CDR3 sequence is CSARVPTDTQYF. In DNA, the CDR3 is TGCAGTGCTAGAGTCCCCACAGATACGCAGTATTTT.

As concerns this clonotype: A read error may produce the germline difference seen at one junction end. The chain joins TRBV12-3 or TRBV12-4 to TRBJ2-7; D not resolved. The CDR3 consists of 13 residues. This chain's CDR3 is CASSTETFYGQYF. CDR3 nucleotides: TGTGCCAGCAGTACCGAGACCTTCTACGGGCAGTACTTC.

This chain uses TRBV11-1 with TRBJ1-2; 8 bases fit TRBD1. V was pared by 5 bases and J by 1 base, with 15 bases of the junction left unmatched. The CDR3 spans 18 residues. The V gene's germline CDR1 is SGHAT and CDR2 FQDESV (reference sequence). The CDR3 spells CASSLIGTGPLLNYGYTF. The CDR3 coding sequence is TGTGCCAGCAGCCTTATCGGGACAGGCCCACTCCTTAACTATGGCTACACCTTC.